The 28 T cell receptor beta chains below were found in one sample sequenced in a study of CD8+ T cells in alopecia areata. Extracted RNA was reverse transcribed into cDNA, the sequencing template. Measured with immunoSEQ multiplex PCR; TCRdb has only the in-frame clones, and not every one. The repertoire includes approximately 59,000 clones, around half of them detected once, and about 17% sits in the top ten. Material: CD8+ T cells sorted from blood, obtained at week 0. These receptors all come from a human donor with alopecia areata.

This chain links TRBV29-1 with TRBJ2-1, with 11 bases that match TRBD2. With 5 bases clipped from V and 8 bases from J, the junction kept 5 bases outside the gene matches. The germline V gene encodes CDR1 SQVTM and CDR2 ANQGSEA. This CDR3 spans 13 amino acids. The CDR3: CSVTPGLADEQFF. CDR3 nucleotide sequence: TGCAGCGTTACACCGGGACTAGCGGATGAGCAGTTCTTC.

The V call is TRBV29-1, the J call TRBJ2-1, with D possibly being TRBD2 (5 bases). The CDR3 is 14 residues long. Trimming removed 3 bases from V and 4 bases from J, with 13 bases in between. Germline CDR1 SQVTM, CDR2 ANQGSEA. CDR3 in amino acids: CSVDEAEVYNEQFF. The CDR3, as DNA: TGCAGCGTTGACGAAGCGGAAGTATACAATGAGCAGTTCTTC.

V is TRBV28 and J is TRBJ1-1, with TRBD1 identical over 8 bases. This CDR3 region has 18 residues. The J segment lost 1 base and the V segment lost 2 bases, leaving 12 bases of the junction unmatched. Germline V CDR1 and CDR2: MDHEN, SYDVKM. CDR3 in amino acids: CASSLRTLPGGKNTEAFF. CDR3 DNA sequence: TGTGCCAGCAGTTTACGGACTCTCCCAGGGGGCAAGAACACTGAAGCTTTCTTT.

The rearrangement links TRBV4-1 to TRBJ1-1; D might be TRBD1 (5 bases). Trimming pared 0 bases from V and 7 bases from J, leaving 12 bases between. Germline CDR1 reads MGHRA; CDR2 reads YSYEKL. The CDR3 spans 14 residues. CDR3 sequence: CASSQDRRGREAFF. DNA for the CDR3: TGCGCCAGCAGCCAAGACCGGCGGGGCCGTGAAGCTTTCTTT.

This sequence joins TRBV4-1 and TRBJ2-5; D is perhaps TRBD1 (6 bases). Germline V lookup: CDR1 MGHRA, CDR2 YSYEKL. Trimming removed 2 bases at V and 5 bases at J, with 9 bases between. CDR3 length: 13 residues. CDR3 sequence: CASSQNRAETQYF. The CDR3, as DNA: TGCGCCAGCAGCCAAAACAGGGCGGAGACCCAGTACTTC.

This clone was observed a few times. The chain joins TRBV7-2 to TRBJ2-3; D is undetermined. V gave up 5 bases and J gave up 4 bases, with 28 bases separating them. CDR3 length: 19 amino acids. Germline V CDR1 and CDR2: SGHTA, FQGNSA. The DNA for the CDR3 is TGTGCCAGCAGCCCAATTAGTAGGCCGTCACCAATTTTGGCAGATACGCAGTATTTT. Encoded protein: CASSPISRPSPILADTQYF.

The CDR3 nucleotides read TGTGCCAGTTCCGGAGGACCGGGACAGGGGACCTACGAGCAGTACTTC. The encoded protein is CASSGGPGQGTYEQYF. The chain links TRBV9 to TRBJ2-7, with 10 bases that match TRBD1. The CDR3 totals 16 residues. Germline V lookup: CDR1 SGDLS, CDR2 YYNGEE. Trimming cost V 8 bases and J 2 bases; bases outside gene matches: 13.

Only one count was recorded for this clone. The chain carries TRBV5-1 and TRBJ2-2, with unresolved D. CDR3 length: 14 amino acids. V dropped 2 bases and J dropped 4 bases, with 9 bases sitting between them. CDR1 and CDR2 from the germline V gene are SGHRS and YFSETQ. DNA of the CDR3: TGCGCCAGCAGCTTTCGACGAACCACCGGGGAGCTGTTTTTT. Translating it yields CASSFRRTTGELFF.

The chain is built from TRBV27 and TRBJ2-5; D perhaps matches TRBD2 (6 bases). The germline V gene encodes CDR1 MNHEY and CDR2 SMNVEV (reference sequence). CDR3 length: 18 residues. Between the trimmed V and J ends, which lost 5 bases and 5 bases, there was a span of 27 bases. The CDR3, as DNA: TGTGCCAGCAGTAGTGTCGCGGTTGTGGGAGGCGGTACGGAGACCCAGTACTTC. Its translation is CASSSVAVVGGGTETQYF.

The V call is TRBV7-9, the J call TRBJ1-5, with 7 bases matching TRBD1. The germline CDR1 and CDR2 sequences are SEHNR and FQNEAQ (reference sequence). Losses at the gene ends were 3 bases for V and 3 bases for J; bases not matched to a gene: 2. The CDR3 spans 14 residues. The CDR3 DNA follows: TGTGCCAGCAGCTTGGGACAGAACAATCAGCCCCAGCATTTT. This codes for CASSLGQNNQPQHF.

This clone was counted ten times or more. The chain links TRBV6-5 to TRBJ2-7; a possible D gene is TRBD2 (6 bases). Trimming removed 2 bases at V and 2 bases at J, with 13 bases between. The CDR3 covers 15 residues. The germline CDR1 and CDR2 sequences are MNHEY and SVGAGI. The CDR3: CASSYGSGFTYEQYF. The CDR3 DNA reads as TGTGCCAGCAGTTACGGTAGCGGATTCACCTACGAGCAGTACTTC.

This clone has only one observation. The rearrangement joins TRBV7-9 to TRBJ1-1; D possibly corresponds to TRBD1 (5 bases). The V gene's germline CDR1 is SEHNR and CDR2 FQNEAQ (reference sequence). This CDR3 region has 14 residues. The V end lost 4 bases, the J end lost 5 bases, and 14 bases lay between the germline ends. The CDR3 DNA follows: TGTGCCAGCAGCTGGGACCCCAGCAGGACTGAAGCTTTCTTT. It specifies CASSWDPSRTEAFF.

The chain links TRBV29-1 to TRBJ2-5; no firm D call. CDR3 length: 13 amino acids. Trimming took 4 bases from V and 0 from J, leaving 9 bases between them. Germline V gives CDR1 SQVTM, CDR2 ANQGSEA. The CDR3 protein is CSVVAPNQETQYF. The CDR3 DNA reads TGCAGCGTTGTGGCCCCCAACCAAGAGACCCAGTACTTC.

J is TRBJ2-1 and V is TRBV30; no firm D call. The germline V and J ends were trimmed by 0 bases and 8 bases, with 5 bases remaining between them. Germline CDR1 is GTSNPN and CDR2 is SVGIG (reference sequence). The CDR3 has 11 amino acids. The CDR3 loop reads CAWSVTYEQFF. The CDR3 bases are TGTGCCTGGAGTGTGACGTATGAGCAGTTCTTC.

CDR3 DNA: TGTGCCAGCGGTATCTCTTCCTACAATGAGCAGTTCTTC. Residues: CASGISSYNEQFF. The V and J genes are TRBV27 and TRBJ2-1; D is uncertain. This CDR3 comprises 13 residues. Germline V gives CDR1 MNHEY, CDR2 SMNVEV (reference sequence). V was clipped by 8 bases and J by 1 base, with 9 bases between them.

The chain employs TRBV30 and TRBJ2-2; 9 nucleotides align to TRBD1. The V gene end was trimmed by 1 base and the J gene end by 1 base; junction bases not matched to a gene: 1. Germline CDR1 is GTSNPN and CDR2 is SVGIG (reference sequence). This CDR3 comprises 15 residues. DNA of the CDR3: TGTGCCTGGAGTGGGACAGGGGTGAACACCGGGGAGCTGTTTTTT. It encodes CAWSGTGVNTGELFF.

This chain connects TRBV4-1 to TRBJ2-7, with TRBD1 as a possible D gene (5 bases). CDR3 size: 14 residues. V gave up 1 base and J gave up 3 bases, with 10 bases separating them. CDR1 MGHRA and CDR2 YSYEKL come from the germline V gene. The CDR3 is CASSQVDRLYEQYF. The CDR3 region has the DNA TGCGCCAGCAGCCAAGTAGACAGACTCTACGAGCAGTACTTC.

This chain links TRBV30 with TRBJ1-5; TRBD1 might be the D (6 bases). The germline V gene encodes CDR1 GTSNPN and CDR2 SVGIG (reference sequence). This CDR3 is 14 amino acids long. V was cut by 2 bases and J by 8 bases, with 16 bases left in between. CDR3 nucleotides: TGTGCCTGGAGTATAACACAGGGAGTGGAGCCCCAGCATTTT. Protein product: CAWSITQGVEPQHF.

In this sample, this clone turned up a few times. A much larger clone is a single base away; this may be a read error. The V gene is TRBV5-4, the J gene TRBJ2-7, with 7 positions matching TRBD1. Germline V gene lookup returns CDR1 SGHNT and CDR2 YYREEE (reference sequence). The CDR3 covers 13 residues. V was pared by 4 bases and J by 2 bases, with 3 bases of the junction left unmatched. The CDR3 loop reads CASSPGQPYEQYF. DNA for the CDR3: TGTGCCAGCAGCCCGGGACAGCCCTACGAGCAGTACTTC.

The chain has TRBV5-1 and TRBJ2-1, with D perhaps matching TRBD2 (6 bases). This CDR3 contains 14 residues. V was trimmed by 1 base and J by 9 bases, leaving 14 bases between them. The germline V gene encodes CDR1 SGHRS and CDR2 YFSETQ. In nucleotides, the CDR3 is TGCGCCAGCAGCTTGACGGGAGTCGGAGGTGAGCAGTTCTTC. Residues: CASSLTGVGGEQFF. Combining the CDR3 with reference TRBV5-1 and TRBJ2-1 gives the whole variable domain KAGVTQTPRYLIKTRGQQVTLSCSPISGHRSVSWYQQTPGQGLQFLFEYFSETQRNKGNFPGRFSGRQFSNSRSEMNVSTLELGDSALYLCASSLTGVGGEQFFGPGTRLTVL.

This chain connects TRBV4-1 to TRBJ2-7, with unresolved D. V shed 3 bases and J shed 2 bases, with 11 bases lying between them. CDR3 size: 14 residues. CDR1 and CDR2 from the germline V gene are MGHRA and YSYEKL. The CDR3 protein is CASSHYAQAYEQYF. The CDR3 nucleotides read TGCGCCAGCAGCCACTATGCTCAAGCCTACGAGCAGTACTTC.

The genes are TRBV4-1 and TRBJ1-5; no reliable D call. V lost 1 base, J lost 9 bases, and 13 bases lay in between. CDR1 MGHRA and CDR2 YSYEKL come from the germline V gene. This CDR3 spans 14 amino acids. This CDR3 is CASSQGQVFWPQHF. For the CDR3, the DNA is TGCGCCAGCAGCCAAGGTCAGGTGTTTTGGCCCCAGCATTTT.

CDR3 residues: CASSQEGLAGSPYNEQFF. The CDR3 nucleotides are TGCGCCAGCAGCCAAGAAGGGCTAGCGGGATCCCCCTACAATGAGCAGTTCTTC. This sequence joins TRBV4-1 and TRBJ2-1, with TRBD2 identical over 9 bases. Germline V gene sequence: CDR1 MGHRA, CDR2 YSYEKL. Trimming removed 0 bases from V and 2 bases from J; junction bases left unmatched: 8. The CDR3 totals 18 residues.

This clone was observed a single time. The CDR3 loop reads CAWSPGLAAADTQYF. CDR3 nucleotide sequence: TGTGCCTGGAGTCCGGGACTAGCGGCTGCAGATACGCAGTATTTT. V gene TRBV30 combines with J gene TRBJ2-3; 11 nucleotides line up with TRBD2. The germline V gene has CDR1 GTSNPN and CDR2 SVGIG (reference sequence). The CDR3 spans 15 residues. V trimming: 2 bases; J trimming: 4 bases; junction bases outside the gene matches: 5.

CDR3 coding DNA: TGCAGCGAACCTACAGGGAATAATGAGCAGTTCTTC. Translation gives CSEPTGNNEQFF. The chain employs TRBV29-1 and TRBJ2-1; the D gene is possibly TRBD1 (6 bases). Germline loops: CDR1 SQVTM, CDR2 ANQGSEA. The germline V and J ends were trimmed by 7 bases and 7 bases, with 14 bases remaining between them. This CDR3 has 12 residues.

The gene calls are TRBV9 and TRBJ2-7; D may be TRBD2 (6 bases). Germline V CDR1 and CDR2: SGDLS, YYNGEE. This CDR3 spans 16 amino acids. V was cut by 0 bases and J by 0 bases, with 13 bases left in between. CDR3 DNA sequence: TGTGCCAGCAGCGTAGGCGACGGGAGTAGCTCCTACGAGCAGTACTTC. Translation gives CASSVGDGSSSYEQYF.

The rearrangement joins TRBV27 to TRBJ1-5; D gene uncertain. The germline CDR1 and CDR2 sequences are MNHEY and SMNVEV (reference sequence). The CDR3 extends over 13 amino acids. Trimming shortened V by 0 bases and J by 4 bases, and 4 bases separated the two germline ends. The CDR3 reads CASSLSYNQPQHF. The DNA for the CDR3 is TGTGCCAGCAGTTTATCCTATAATCAGCCCCAGCATTTT.

In its sample, this clone was seen a few times. The gene calls are TRBV4-1 and TRBJ2-7, with D unclear. CDR3 length equals 12 residues. Germline V CDR1 and CDR2: MGHRA, YSYEKL. Trimming removed 3 bases from V and 3 bases from J, with 6 bases in between. The CDR3 DNA sequence: TGCGCCAGCAGCCACCCCTACTACGAGCAGTACTTC. Translated: CASSHPYYEQYF.